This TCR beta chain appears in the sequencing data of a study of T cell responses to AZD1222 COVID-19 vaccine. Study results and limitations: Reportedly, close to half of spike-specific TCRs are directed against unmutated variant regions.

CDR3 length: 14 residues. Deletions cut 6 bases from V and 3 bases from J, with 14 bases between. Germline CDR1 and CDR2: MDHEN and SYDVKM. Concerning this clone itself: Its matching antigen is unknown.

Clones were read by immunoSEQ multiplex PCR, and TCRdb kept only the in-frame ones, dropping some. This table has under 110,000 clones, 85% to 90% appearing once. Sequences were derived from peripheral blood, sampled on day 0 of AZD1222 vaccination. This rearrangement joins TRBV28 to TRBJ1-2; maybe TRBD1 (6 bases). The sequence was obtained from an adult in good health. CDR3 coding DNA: TGTGCCAGCAGGGGTCGGGGACATTACTATGGCTACACCTTC. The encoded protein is CASRGRGHYYGYTF.